Listed here is a single T cell receptor beta chain. CDR3 length equals 15 residues. CDR1 is KGHSH and CDR2 is LQKENI in the germline V gene. Losses at the gene ends were 4 bases for V and 3 bases for J; bases not matched to a gene: 6. The data were obtained in a study of cytomegalovirus exposure and HLA in healthy donors. PCR was performed using 60 Vbeta and 13 Jbeta primers. Methods used by the authors: The authors later counted roughly 77 million unique TCR beta chains, 9 million to 14 million of them shared. Sequenced by immunoSEQ multiplex PCR; TCRdb stores in-frame clones only, minus some. The V and J calls and clone size are taken from that table; D and trimming were inferred from the DNA. The profile shows approximately 200,000 clones, 60% to 80% of them singletons.

This clonotype was obtained from a man between 18 and 29 years old in good health and CMV-seronegative. This chain connects TRBV18 to TRBJ2-7, with TRBD1 matching over 10 bases. Sequencing input: PBMCs. CDR3 bases: TGTGCCAGCTCACAACCGGGACAGGGGATCTACGAGCAGTACTTC. It encodes CASSQPGQGIYEQYF.